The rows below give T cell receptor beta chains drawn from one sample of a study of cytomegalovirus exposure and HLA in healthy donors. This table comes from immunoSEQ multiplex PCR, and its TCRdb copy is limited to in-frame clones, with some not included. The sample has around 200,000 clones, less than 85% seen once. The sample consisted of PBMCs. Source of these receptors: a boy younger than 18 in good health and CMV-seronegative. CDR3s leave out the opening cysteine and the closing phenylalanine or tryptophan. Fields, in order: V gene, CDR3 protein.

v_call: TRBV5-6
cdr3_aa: ASSLVSLAGSYEQY

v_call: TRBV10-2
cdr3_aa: ASKADLDNEQF

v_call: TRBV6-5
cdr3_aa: ASSPWDRVEGYT

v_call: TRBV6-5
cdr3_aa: ASSLRARGEQY

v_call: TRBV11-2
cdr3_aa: ASSLEIGPQGGDT

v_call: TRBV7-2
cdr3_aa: ASTPRDFERWNEQF

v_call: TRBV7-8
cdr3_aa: ASRLAGVNEQF

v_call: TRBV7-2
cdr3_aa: ASSPRRAGRYEQY

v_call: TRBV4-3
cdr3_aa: ASSQESGRATDTQY

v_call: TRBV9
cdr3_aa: ASTPSPDSYEQY

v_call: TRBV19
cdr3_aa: ASKGRGTDTQY

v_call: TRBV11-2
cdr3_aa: ASRPTSGRPYEQY

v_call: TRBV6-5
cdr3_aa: ASSYSTPGANVLT

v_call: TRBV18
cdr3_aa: ASSPQGNALDGYT

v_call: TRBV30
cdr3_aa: AWSVYMNTEAF

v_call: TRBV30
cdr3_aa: AWSTGTYEQY

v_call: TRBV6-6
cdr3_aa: ASSYLTGEDQPQH

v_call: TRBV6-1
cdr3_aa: ASSDTNTGELF

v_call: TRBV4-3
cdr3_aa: ASSGQGASTDTQY

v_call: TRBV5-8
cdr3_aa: ASSSGTPEGTQY

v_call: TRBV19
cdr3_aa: ASSTQGGDTEAF

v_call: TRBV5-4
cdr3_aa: ASSLFQGFYGYT

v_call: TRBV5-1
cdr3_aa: ASSLFSSGVNEQY

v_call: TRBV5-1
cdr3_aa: ASSQGYTGSENIQY

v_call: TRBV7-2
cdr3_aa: ASSSLDRYSSYEQY

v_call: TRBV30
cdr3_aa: AWRGPQETQY

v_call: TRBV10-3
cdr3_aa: ATLNAGDEQY

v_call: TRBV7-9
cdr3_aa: ASSPQLITTDTQY

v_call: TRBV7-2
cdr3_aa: ASSEIPGSLAGVGNEQF

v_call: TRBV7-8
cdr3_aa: ASSPLRDTNQPQH

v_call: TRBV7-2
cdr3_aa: ASSSTSRRYEQY

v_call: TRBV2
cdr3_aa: ASTDPGQSYEQY

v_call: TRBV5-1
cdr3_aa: ASSIGTGDGSTDTQY

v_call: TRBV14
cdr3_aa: ASSQKGAETQY

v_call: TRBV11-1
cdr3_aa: ASSPLLGEETQY

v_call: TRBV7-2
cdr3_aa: ASSWAAGYGTDTQY

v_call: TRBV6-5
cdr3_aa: ASSWDRSQETQY

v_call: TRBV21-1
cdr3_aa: ASSKECKAGAPLH

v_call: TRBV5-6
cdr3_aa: ASSLGAGHTEAF

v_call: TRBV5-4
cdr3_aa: ASSSRNRDGEKLF